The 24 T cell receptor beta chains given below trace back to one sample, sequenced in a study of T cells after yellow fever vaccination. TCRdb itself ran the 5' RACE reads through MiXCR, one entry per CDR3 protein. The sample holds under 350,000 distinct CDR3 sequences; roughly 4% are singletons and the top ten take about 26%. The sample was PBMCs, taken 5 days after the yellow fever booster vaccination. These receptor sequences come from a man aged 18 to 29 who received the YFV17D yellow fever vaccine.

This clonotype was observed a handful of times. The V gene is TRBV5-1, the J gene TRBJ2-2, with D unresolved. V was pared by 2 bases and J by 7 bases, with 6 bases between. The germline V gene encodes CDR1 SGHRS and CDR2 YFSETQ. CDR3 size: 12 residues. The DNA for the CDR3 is TGCGCCAGCAGCTTTATAAACGGGGAGCTGTTTTTT. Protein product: CASSFINGELFF.

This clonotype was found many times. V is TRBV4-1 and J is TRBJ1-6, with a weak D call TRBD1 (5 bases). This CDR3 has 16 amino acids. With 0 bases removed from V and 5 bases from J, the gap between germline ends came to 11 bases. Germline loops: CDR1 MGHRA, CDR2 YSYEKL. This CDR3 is CASSQEGVGDNSPLHF. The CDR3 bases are TGCGCCAGCAGCCAAGAAGGGGTCGGGGATAATTCACCCCTCCACTTT.

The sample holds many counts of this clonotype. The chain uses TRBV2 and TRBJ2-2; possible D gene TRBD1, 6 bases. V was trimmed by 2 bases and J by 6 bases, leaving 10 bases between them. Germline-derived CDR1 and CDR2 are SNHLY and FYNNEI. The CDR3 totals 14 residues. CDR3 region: CASSETGIPGELFF. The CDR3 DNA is TGTGCCAGCAGTGAAACAGGGATCCCCGGGGAGCTGTTTTTT.

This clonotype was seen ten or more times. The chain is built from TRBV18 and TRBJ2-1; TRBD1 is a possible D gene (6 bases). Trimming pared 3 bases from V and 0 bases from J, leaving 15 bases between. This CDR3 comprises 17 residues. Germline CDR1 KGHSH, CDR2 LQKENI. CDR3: CASSPSGQGSSYNEQFF. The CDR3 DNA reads TGTGCCAGCTCACCCTCGGGGCAGGGGAGCTCCTACAATGAGCAGTTCTTC. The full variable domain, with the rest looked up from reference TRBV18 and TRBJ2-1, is NAGVMQNPRHLVRRRGQEARLRCSPMKGHSHVYWYRQLPEEGLKFMVYLQKENIIDESGMPKERFSAEFPKEGPSILRIQQVVRGDSAAYFCASSPSGQGSSYNEQFFGPGTRLTVL.

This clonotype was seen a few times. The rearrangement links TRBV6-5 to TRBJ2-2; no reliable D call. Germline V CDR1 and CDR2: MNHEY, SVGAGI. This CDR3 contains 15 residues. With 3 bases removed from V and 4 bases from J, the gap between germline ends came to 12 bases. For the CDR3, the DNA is TGTGCCAGCAGTTATACTGCCTCCGCCACCGGGGAGCTGTTTTTT. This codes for CASSYTASATGELFF.

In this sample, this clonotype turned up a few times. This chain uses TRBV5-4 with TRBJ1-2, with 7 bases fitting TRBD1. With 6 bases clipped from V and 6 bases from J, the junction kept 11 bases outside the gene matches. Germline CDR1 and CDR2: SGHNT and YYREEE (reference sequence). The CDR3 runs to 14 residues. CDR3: CASTRRGGSDGYTF. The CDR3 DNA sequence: TGTGCCAGCACCCGGAGAGGGGGCAGCGATGGCTACACCTTC.

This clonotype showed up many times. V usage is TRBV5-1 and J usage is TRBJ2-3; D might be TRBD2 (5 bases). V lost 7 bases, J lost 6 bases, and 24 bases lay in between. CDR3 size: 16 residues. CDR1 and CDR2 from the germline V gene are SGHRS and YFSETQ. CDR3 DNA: TGCGCCAGCTTCCCTATGATCAGTACGGGGTTGGATACGCAGTATTTT. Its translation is CASFPMISTGLDTQYF. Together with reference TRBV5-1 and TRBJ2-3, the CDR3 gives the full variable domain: KAGVTQTPRYLIKTRGQQVTLSCSPISGHRSVSWYQQTPGQGLQFLFEYFSETQRNKGNFPGRFSGRQFSNSRSEMNVSTLELGDSALYLCASFPMISTGLDTQYFGPGTRLTVL.

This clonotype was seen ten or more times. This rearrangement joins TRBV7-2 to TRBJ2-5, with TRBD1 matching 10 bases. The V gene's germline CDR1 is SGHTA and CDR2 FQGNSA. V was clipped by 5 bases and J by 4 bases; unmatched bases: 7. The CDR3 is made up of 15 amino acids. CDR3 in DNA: TGTGCCAGCAGCCCCGGACAGGGGGATCGAGAGACCCAGTACTTC. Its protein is CASSPGQGDRETQYF. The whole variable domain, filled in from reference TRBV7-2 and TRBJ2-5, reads GAGVSQSPSNKVTEKGKDVELRCDPISGHTALYWYRQSLGQGLEFLIYFQGNSAPDKSGLPSDRFSAERTGGSVSTLTIQRTQQEDSAVYLCASSPGQGDRETQYFGPGTRLLVL.

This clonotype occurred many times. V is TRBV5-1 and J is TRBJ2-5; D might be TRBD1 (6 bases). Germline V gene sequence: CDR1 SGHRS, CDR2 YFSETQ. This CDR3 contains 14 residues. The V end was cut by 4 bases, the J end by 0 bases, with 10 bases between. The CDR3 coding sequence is TGCGCCAGCAGCCCTCGACAGGACCAAGAGACCCAGTACTTC. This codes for CASSPRQDQETQYF.

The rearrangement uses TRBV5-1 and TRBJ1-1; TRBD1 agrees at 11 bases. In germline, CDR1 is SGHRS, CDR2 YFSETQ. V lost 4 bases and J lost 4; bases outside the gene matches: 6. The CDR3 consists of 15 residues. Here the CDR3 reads CASSGAGQGATEAFF. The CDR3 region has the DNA TGCGCCAGCAGCGGGGCCGGACAGGGGGCCACTGAAGCTTTCTTT.

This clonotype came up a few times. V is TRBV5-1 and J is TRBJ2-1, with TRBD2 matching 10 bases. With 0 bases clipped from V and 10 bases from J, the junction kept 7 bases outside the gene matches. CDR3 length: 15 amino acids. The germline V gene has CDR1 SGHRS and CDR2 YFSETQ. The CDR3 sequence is CASSLGLAGALEQFF. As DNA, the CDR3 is TGCGCCAGCAGCTTGGGTCTAGCGGGGGCCTTGGAGCAGTTCTTC.

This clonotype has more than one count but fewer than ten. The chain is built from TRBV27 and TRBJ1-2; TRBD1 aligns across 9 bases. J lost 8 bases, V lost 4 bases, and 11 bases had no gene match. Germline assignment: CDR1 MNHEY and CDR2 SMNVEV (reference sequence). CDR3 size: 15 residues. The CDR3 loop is CASSWTGEGIWGYTF. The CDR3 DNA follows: TGTGCCAGCAGTTGGACAGGGGAGGGGATCTGGGGCTACACCTTC.

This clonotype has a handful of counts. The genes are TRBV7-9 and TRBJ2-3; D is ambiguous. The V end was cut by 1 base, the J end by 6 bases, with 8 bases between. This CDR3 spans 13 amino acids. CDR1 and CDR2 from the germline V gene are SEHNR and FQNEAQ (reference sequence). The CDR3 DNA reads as TGTGCCAGCAGCTTAGGGTCGAAGGATACGCAGTATTTT. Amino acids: CASSLGSKDTQYF.

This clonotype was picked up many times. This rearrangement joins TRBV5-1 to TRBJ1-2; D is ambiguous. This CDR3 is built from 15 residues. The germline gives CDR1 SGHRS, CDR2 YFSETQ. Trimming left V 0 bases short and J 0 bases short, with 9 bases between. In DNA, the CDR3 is TGCGCCAGCAGCTTGGCGCCAGAGTCTAACTATGGCTACACCTTC. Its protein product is CASSLAPESNYGYTF.

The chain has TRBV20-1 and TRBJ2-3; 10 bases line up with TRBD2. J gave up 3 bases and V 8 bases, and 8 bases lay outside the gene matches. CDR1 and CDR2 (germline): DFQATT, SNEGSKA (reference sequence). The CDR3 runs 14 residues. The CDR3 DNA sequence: TGCAGTTCCAAGCGGGGGGGCCTGACAGATACGCAGTATTTT. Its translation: CSSKRGGLTDTQYF.

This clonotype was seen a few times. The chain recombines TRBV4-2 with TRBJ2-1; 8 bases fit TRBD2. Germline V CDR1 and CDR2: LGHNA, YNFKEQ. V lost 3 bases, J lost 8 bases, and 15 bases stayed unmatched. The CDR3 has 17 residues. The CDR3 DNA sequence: TGTGCCAGCAGCCACCCCTCCGCTAGCGGGTCTGCTGATGAGCAGTTCTTC. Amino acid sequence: CASSHPSASGSADEQFF.

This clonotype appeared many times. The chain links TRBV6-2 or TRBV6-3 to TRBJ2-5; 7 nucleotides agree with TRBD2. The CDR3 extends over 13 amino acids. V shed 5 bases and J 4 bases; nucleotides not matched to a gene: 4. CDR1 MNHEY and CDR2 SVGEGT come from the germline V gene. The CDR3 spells CASSRDYGETQYF. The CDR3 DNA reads TGTGCCAGCAGTAGGGACTACGGAGAGACCCAGTACTTC.

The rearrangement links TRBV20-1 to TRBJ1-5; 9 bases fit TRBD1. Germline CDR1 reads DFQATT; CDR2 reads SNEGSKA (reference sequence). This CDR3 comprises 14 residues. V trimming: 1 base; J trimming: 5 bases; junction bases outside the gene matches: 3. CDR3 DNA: TGCAGTGCTAGAGGGTGGACAGGGGATCAGCCCCAGCATTTT. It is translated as CSARGWTGDQPQHF.

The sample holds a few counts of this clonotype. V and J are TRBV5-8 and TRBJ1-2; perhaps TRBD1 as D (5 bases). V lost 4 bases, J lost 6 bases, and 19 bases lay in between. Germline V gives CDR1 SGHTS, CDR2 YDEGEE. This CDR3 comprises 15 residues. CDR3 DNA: TGTGCCAGCAGCGGGGGAAGGAGGGACTACCATGGCTACACCTTC. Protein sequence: CASSGGRRDYHGYTF.

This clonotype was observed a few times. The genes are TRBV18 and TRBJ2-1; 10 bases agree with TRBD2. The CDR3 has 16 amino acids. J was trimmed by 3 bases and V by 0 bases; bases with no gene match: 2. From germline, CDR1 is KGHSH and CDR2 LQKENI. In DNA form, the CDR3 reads TGTGCCAGCTCACCACCGTCTAGCGGGAGCTACAATGAGCAGTTCTTC. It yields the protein CASSPPSSGSYNEQFF.

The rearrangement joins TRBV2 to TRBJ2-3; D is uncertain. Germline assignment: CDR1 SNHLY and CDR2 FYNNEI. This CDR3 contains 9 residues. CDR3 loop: CGIGDTQYF. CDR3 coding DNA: TGTGGCATCGGGGATACGCAGTATTTT.

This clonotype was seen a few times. This chain's CDR3 is CASSFHSSEAFF. CDR3 DNA: TGTGCCAGCAGCTTTCACTCAAGTGAAGCTTTCTTT. The chain is built from TRBV7-9 and TRBJ1-1; unclear D gene. Deletions cut 3 bases from V and 7 bases from J, with 9 bases between. Germline V gene sequence: CDR1 SEHNR, CDR2 FQNEAQ (reference sequence). The CDR3 loop spans 12 amino acids.

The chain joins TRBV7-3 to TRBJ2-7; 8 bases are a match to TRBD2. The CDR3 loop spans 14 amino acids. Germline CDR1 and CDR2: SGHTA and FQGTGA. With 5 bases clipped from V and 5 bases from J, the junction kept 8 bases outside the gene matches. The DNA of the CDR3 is TGTGCCAGCAGCCCTTTTGCGGGGGGCGACGAGCAGTACTTC. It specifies CASSPFAGGDEQYF.

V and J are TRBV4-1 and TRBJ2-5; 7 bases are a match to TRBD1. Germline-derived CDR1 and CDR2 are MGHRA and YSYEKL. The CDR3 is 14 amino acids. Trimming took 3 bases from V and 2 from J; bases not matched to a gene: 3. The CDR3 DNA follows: TGCGCCAGCAGCCACCTACAGGGGCAAGAGACCCAGTACTTC. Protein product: CASSHLQGQETQYF.